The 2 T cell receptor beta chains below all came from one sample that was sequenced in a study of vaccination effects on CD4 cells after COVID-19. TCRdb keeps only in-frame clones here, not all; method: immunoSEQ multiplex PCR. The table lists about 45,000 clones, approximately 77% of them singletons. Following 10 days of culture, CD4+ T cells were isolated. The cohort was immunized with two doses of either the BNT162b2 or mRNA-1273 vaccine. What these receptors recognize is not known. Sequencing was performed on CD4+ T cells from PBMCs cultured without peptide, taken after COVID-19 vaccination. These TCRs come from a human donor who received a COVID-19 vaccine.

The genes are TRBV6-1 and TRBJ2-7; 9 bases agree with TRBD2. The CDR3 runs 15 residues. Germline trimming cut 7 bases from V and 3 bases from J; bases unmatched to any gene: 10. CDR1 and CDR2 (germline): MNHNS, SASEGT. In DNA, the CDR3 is TGTGCCAGCACGCCTCGCGGGGGGGCCGTCTACGAGCAGTACTTC. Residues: CASTPRGGAVYEQYF.

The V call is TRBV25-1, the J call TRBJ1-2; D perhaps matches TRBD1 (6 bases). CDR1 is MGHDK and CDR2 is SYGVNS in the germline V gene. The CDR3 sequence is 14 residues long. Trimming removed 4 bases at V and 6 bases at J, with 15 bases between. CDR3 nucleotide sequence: TGTGCCAGCAGTGCCGTAACAGGGTCGGATGGCTACACCTTC. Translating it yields CASSAVTGSDGYTF.